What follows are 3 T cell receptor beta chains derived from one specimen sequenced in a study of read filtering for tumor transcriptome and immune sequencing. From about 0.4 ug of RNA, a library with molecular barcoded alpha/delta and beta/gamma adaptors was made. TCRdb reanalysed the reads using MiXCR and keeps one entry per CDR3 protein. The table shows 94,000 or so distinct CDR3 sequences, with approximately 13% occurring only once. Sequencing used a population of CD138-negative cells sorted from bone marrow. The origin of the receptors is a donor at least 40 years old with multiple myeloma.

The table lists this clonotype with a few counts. The chain's CDR3 is CASSSSWEADNSPLHF. CDR3 in DNA: TGTGCCAGCAGCTCGTCATGGGAAGCGGATAATTCACCCCTCCACTTT. V usage is TRBV7-9 and J usage is TRBJ1-6; D unresolved. Germline-derived CDR1 and CDR2 are SEHNR and FQNEAQ (reference sequence). This CDR3 has 16 residues. V lost 4 bases to trimming and J lost 5 bases, with 15 bases between them.

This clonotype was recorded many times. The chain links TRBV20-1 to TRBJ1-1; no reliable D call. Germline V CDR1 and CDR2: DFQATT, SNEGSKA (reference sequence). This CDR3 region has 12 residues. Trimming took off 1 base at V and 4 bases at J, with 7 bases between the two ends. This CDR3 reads CSARGVSTEAFF. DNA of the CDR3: TGCAGTGCTAGAGGGGTTAGCACTGAAGCTTTCTTT.

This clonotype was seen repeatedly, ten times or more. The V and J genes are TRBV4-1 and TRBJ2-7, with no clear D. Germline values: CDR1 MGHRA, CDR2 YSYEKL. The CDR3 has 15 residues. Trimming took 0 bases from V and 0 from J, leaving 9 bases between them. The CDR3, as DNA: TGCGCCAGCAGCCAAGAGGCAACATTCTCCTACGAGCAGTACTTC. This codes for CASSQEATFSYEQYF.